These T cell receptor beta chains were read from a single sample in a study of CD8+ T cells in alopecia areata. The data were produced by immunoSEQ multiplex PCR, yet TCRdb's version contains in-frame clones alone and is incomplete. The data hold 190,000 or so clones, with about three fifths observed a single time. Specimen: CD8+ T cells sorted from blood, collected at week 24, from a patient treated with tofacitinib. The receptors were sampled from a human donor with alopecia areata. CDR3s include the opening cysteine and the closing phenylalanine or tryptophan. The order of the fields is clone size, D gene, J gene, V gene, CDR3 DNA, CDR3 protein. The D gene is left open where the match is weak. Clone size is stated in some rows and not others, as once, few, many or a class when expanded.

once	.	TRBJ2-4	TRBV30	TGTGCCTGGAGTGTCACTCTGGGTGTAACCAAAAACATTCAGTACTTC	CAWSVTLGVTKNIQYF
.	.	TRBJ2-1	TRBV10-3	TGTGCCATCAGTGAGGCGCGGACAAGGACGTATGAGCAGTTCTTC	CAISEARTRTYEQFF
.	.	TRBJ2-7	TRBV7-2	TGTGCCAGCAGCCGCCTGGGACTGGCCTACGAGCAGTACTTC	CASSRLGLAYEQYF
.	.	TRBJ2-7	TRBV7-9	TGTGCCAGCAGCCATCGGGGGCCCGAGCAGTACTTC	CASSHRGPEQYF
.	.	TRBJ2-7	TRBV11-2	TGTGCCAGCAGCTTATCCGGGTCACTCTACGAGCAGTACTTC	CASSLSGSLYEQYF
.	.	TRBJ1-3	TRBV29-1	TGCAGCGGCTTCTCTGGAAACACCATATATTTT	CSGFSGNTIYF
once	TRBD2	TRBJ2-1	TRBV27	TGTGCCAGCAACCCGGACCCTATACTAGCGGGGGGATACAATGAGCAGTTCTTC	CASNPDPILAGGYNEQFF
.	.	TRBJ2-7	TRBV10-2	TGCGCCAGCAGTTTTGGACGGGAATACGAGCAGTACTTC	CASSFGREYEQYF
few	TRBD2	TRBJ2-1	TRBV2	TGTGCCAGCAGGGAGACTAGCATCCACAATGAGCAGTTCTTC	CASRETSIHNEQFF
.	TRBD1	TRBJ1-2	TRBV2	TGTGCCAGTCTAACAACGGGACAGGGCATCGGCTACACCTTC	CASLTTGQGIGYTF
few	TRBD1	TRBJ1-1	TRBV30	TGTGCCTGGCGGGACAGAGAGAACACTGAAGCTTTCTTT	CAWRDRENTEAFF
.	.	TRBJ2-7	TRBV27	TGTGCCAGCAGTTTATCCTCCGGGGAGCAGTACTTC	CASSLSSGEQYF
.	TRBD2	TRBJ2-7	TRBV5-1	TGCGCCAGCAGCTCCGGACTAGCCTACGAGCAGTACTTC	CASSSGLAYEQYF
.	.	TRBJ2-7	TRBV7-7	TGTGCCCGAGGCGGAGGGACCCTCTACGAGCAGTACTTC	CARGGGTLYEQYF
.	.	TRBJ2-2	TRBV5-6	TGTGCCAGCAGCCACAGGGCCTGGGCCGGGGAGCTGTTTTTT	CASSHRAWAGELFF
once	.	TRBJ1-4	TRBV25-1	TGTGCCAGCAGTGATCGGGGAATGGGTGAAAAACTGTTTTTT	CASSDRGMGEKLFF
.	TRBD1	TRBJ1-1	TRBV4-2	TGTGCCAGCAGCCAGGATCAGGGGGCGGGCACTGAAGCTTTCTTT	CASSQDQGAGTEAFF
.	TRBD1	TRBJ1-2	TRBV5-6	TGTGCCAGCAGCTTGGCGGGGACAGAACGACATGGCTACACCTTC	CASSLAGTERHGYTF
.	TRBD2	TRBJ2-7	TRBV10-1	TGCGCCAGGGTACCGGGACTAGCGGTGGACTACGAGCAGTACTTC	CARVPGLAVDYEQYF
.	.	TRBJ1-2	TRBV29-1	TGCAGCGTACCCAATGGGGACTATGGCTACACCTTC	CSVPNGDYGYTF
.	TRBD2	TRBJ2-3	TRBV7-2	TGTGCCAGCAGCTCTCCCCCCACTAGCGGGGGTACAGATACGCAGTATTTT	CASSSPPTSGGTDTQYF
.	TRBD2	TRBJ2-3	TRBV27	TGTGCCAGCAGTTTAACGTGGTCGGCTAGCGGGGACACAGATACGCAGTATTTT	CASSLTWSASGDTDTQYF
.	TRBD1	TRBJ1-6	TRBV6-1	TGTGCCAGCAGTGAAGCCACGGGACAGTTTAATTCACCCCTCCACTTT	CASSEATGQFNSPLHF
few	.	TRBJ1-2	TRBV29-1	TGCAGCGTTGTCGTCAGAGATTATGGCTACACCTTC	CSVVVRDYGYTF
.	.	TRBJ1-1	TRBV5-1	TGCGCCAGCAGCCCTACTTACGGACAGTTTGGCTCTCTAAGAGCTTTCTTT	CASSPTYGQFGSLRAFF
.	TRBD1	TRBJ2-2	TRBV5-1	TGCGCCAGCAGCCCCGGGACAGGGCCCCGGGAGCTGTTTTTT	CASSPGTGPRELFF
few	.	TRBJ2-3	TRBV5-6	TGTGCCAGCAGCTGGGGATCCAAAGATACGCAGTATTTT	CASSWGSKDTQYF
.	.	TRBJ1-2	TRBV6-6	TGTGCCAGCAGTGACTGGGTTGCACATGGCTACACCTTC	CASSDWVAHGYTF
.	TRBD2	TRBJ2-3	TRBV6-1	TGTGCCAGCAGTGCGGGACTAGCGGCTAGCACAGATACGCAGTATTTT	CASSAGLAASTDTQYF
.	.	TRBJ2-3	TRBV10-1	TGCGCCAGCAGTGGAATTTCGGGGGACAGTAGCACAGATACGCAGTATTTT	CASSGISGDSSTDTQYF
few	.	TRBJ1-2	TRBV7-9	TGTGCCAGCGGCGAGACCTTCAACTATGGCTACACCTTC	CASGETFNYGYTF
.	.	TRBJ1-2	TRBV7-9	TGTGCCAGCAGCCCAGGACAGTATGGCTACACCTTC	CASSPGQYGYTF
.	.	TRBJ1-5	TRBV27	TGTGCCAGCAGTACAGGGTATCAGCCCCAGCATTTT	CASSTGYQPQHF
.	TRBD1	TRBJ2-7	TRBV29-1	TGCAGCGTGGGGACAGGGCGCGCATACGAGCAGTACTTC	CSVGTGRAYEQYF
few	TRBD1	TRBJ2-7	TRBV27	TGTGCCAGCAGAGGACAGGGGACTGGGGAGCAGTACTTC	CASRGQGTGEQYF
.	TRBD1	TRBJ1-2	TRBV13	TGTGCCAGCAGCCAAGGACGGACAGGCGGCTACACCTTC	CASSQGRTGGYTF
.	.	TRBJ1-1	TRBV27	TGTGCCAGCAGTTTGTCGAATACAGGGTTCAACACTGAAGCTTTCTTT	CASSLSNTGFNTEAFF
.	TRBD1	TRBJ1-1	TRBV5-6	TGTGCCAGCAGCTTAGGACAGGGGGCACTCAGGGAAGCTTTCTTT	CASSLGQGALREAFF
.	.	TRBJ2-1	TRBV7-9	TGTGCCAGCAGCTTAGAGGGGAATGAGCAGTTCTTC	CASSLEGNEQFF
few	.	TRBJ2-5	TRBV7-8	TGTGCCAGCAGCTTACCGGCTAGTAGTTTTGGAGACCAAGAGACCCAGTACTTC	CASSLPASSFGDQETQYF
.	TRBD1	TRBJ1-1	TRBV19	TGTGCCAGTAGTCAGACAGGGTTCGACACTGAAGCTTTCTTT	CASSQTGFDTEAFF
few	.	TRBJ2-4	TRBV2	TGTGCCAGCAAGGGTAGCATTCAGTACTTC	CASKGSIQYF
.	.	TRBJ2-5	TRBV30	TGTGCCTGGAGTGTAATCGGGGAGACCCAGTACTTC	CAWSVIGETQYF
.	.	TRBJ2-5	TRBV27	TGTGCCAGCAGTTTATCGGGTGGGTCGTTGGAGACCCAGTACTTC	CASSLSGGSLETQYF
.	TRBD2	TRBJ2-6	TRBV6-6	TGTGCCAGCAGTTACGGGAGGGGTTCGGGGGCCAACGTCCTGACTTTC	CASSYGRGSGANVLTF